This T cell receptor (beta chain) was observed in a study of post-analysis software for immune sequencing data. Findings and caveats of the study: The study found TRBV5-6, TRBV5-1 and TRBV20-1 among several TRBV segments more frequent in patients than controls.

There are 12 residues in the CDR3. V was shortened by 5 bases and J by 0 bases, with 5 bases between the two germline ends. CDR1 and CDR2 from the germline V gene are SGHRS and YFSETQ. The TCR beta cDNA libraries carried unique molecular identifiers. A single record per CDR3 protein comes from TCRdb applying MiXCR to the PCR reads. Of over 250,000 distinct CDR3 sequences listed, about 38% are singletons. This clonotype was detected a few times. Its antigen is not known. The chain carries TRBV5-1 and TRBJ1-2; D gene uncertain. The specimen sequenced was blood. This TCR was recovered from a girl aged 10-17 years with multiple sclerosis. CDR3 nucleotides: TGCGCCAGCAGGGAGGCTAACTATGGCTACACCTTC. Its translation is CASREANYGYTF.